The source of this TCR beta chain is a study of identical twins. General observations from the study: In monozygotic twins, models underestimated the sharing of out-of-frame TCR alpha. Insertions ran lower in abundant cord blood beta clonotypes, though not in memory repertoires.

As regards this clonotype: Its antigen remains unidentified.

The CDR3 spans 16 residues. V shed 4 bases, J shed 5 bases, and the junction held 11 bases outside the gene matches. CDR1 is SGHRS, CDR2 YFSETQ, per germline. Template switching added a universal primer site, and cDNA bore unique molecular identifiers. TCRdb processed the 5' RACE reads anew with MiXCR; each CDR3 protein has one entry. In the table there are 750,000 to 950,000 distinct CDR3 sequences, 10% to 15% of which are singletons. Every one of the donors was a healthy Caucasian. The data were also submitted as part of a second study, on yellow fever vaccine responses in identical twins.

This clonotype originated in a woman under 30 in good health. The chain is built from TRBV5-1 and TRBJ2-5; 10 nucleotides line up with TRBD2. The source material was PBMCs. As DNA, the CDR3 is TGCGCCAGCAGCCTACTCGAGCGGGGGGGCCCGGAGACCCAGTACTTC. It translates to CASSLLERGGPETQYF.